This entry concerns a single T cell receptor (beta chain). Its specificity is unknown. Once obtained from cultured CD4+ T cells, the DNA was sequenced using the Oncomine TCR Beta short-read assay. TCRdb redid the calling of the PCR reads with MiXCR, one entry per CDR3 protein. The table lists roughly 15,000 distinct CDR3 sequences, roughly 62% of them singletons. The sample comes from a study of vaccination and CD4 T cells after COVID-19. Across the study: Stimulation of cells relied on overlapping spike peptides derived from SARS-CoV-2, HCoV-NL63, HCoV-OC43 and HCoV-229E.

Trimming left V 0 bases short and J 4 bases short, with 7 bases between. The CDR3 covers 13 residues. CDR1 and CDR2 (germline): SGHRS, YFSETQ. Study results and caveats: Researchers report that a median roughly 85% of reactive clones in convalescent patients surfaced only post-vaccination.

Treatment noted: roughly 11-day PBMC culture with coronavirus spike peptide pools or control peptides (ViraFEST assay). The chain joins TRBV5-1 to TRBJ1-1; D not certain. This specimen consisted of CD4+ T cells from blood, cultured in vitro, obtained after SARS-CoV-2 vaccination. The clonotype comes from a human donor who had recovered from COVID-19. The CDR3 region has the DNA TGCGCCAGCAGCTTGGCTCGTACCACTGAAGCTTTCTTT. Translating gives CASSLARTTEAFF.